The present T cell receptor (beta chain) was sequenced within a study of shared clonotypes between healthy human individuals. Study-level information: Three plates each covered CD4 naive and memory; CD8 naive two, CD8 memory one.

Concerning this clone itself: What it binds is not known.

Study results and caveats: Clonotype sharing across a handful of donors was observed for roughly 5% of naive CD4 clonotypes. Naive subsets, compared against memory subsets, generally had larger estimated richness values.

In the original processing: ImmunoSEQ supplied junction-only sequences lacking quality scores, so filtering was different. Assay used: immunoSEQ multiplex PCR; TCRdb lists only in-frame clones, some missing. From that table come the V and J calls and clone size; the DNA was used to work out D and trimming. The sample contains about 2.2 million clones, roughly 91% of which appear only once. Naive CD8 cells comprised CD45RO-negative, CCR7-positively selected cells, excluding terminally differentiated effector memory CD45RA+ cells. The CDR3 totals 14 residues. Germline V CDR1 and CDR2: SGHAT, FQNNGV. V trimming: 5 bases; J trimming: 2 bases; junction bases outside the gene matches: 4.

Sequenced sample: naive CD8+ T cells from PBMCs. The TCR comes from a man aged 18-30 years in good health. Some clones in this sample may be carry-over from other donors' samples. The rearrangement joins TRBV11-2 to TRBJ2-7, with TRBD2 matching over 9 bases. CDR3 sequence (DNA): TGTGCCAGCAGCCGCGGACTAGCGACCTACGAGCAGTACTTC. It encodes CASSRGLATYEQYF.